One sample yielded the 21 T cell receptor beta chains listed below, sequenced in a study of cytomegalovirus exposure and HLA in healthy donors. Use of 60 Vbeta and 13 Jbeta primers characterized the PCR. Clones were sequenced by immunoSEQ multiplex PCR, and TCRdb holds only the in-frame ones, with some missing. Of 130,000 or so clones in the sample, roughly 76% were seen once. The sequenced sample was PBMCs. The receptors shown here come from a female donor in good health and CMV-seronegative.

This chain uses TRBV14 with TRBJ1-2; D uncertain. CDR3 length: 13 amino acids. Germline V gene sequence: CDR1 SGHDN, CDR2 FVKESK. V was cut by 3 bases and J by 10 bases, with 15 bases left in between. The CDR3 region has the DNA TGTGCCAGCAGCCAGAGACTAACAGCGGTCTACACCTTC. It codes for CASSQRLTAVYTF.

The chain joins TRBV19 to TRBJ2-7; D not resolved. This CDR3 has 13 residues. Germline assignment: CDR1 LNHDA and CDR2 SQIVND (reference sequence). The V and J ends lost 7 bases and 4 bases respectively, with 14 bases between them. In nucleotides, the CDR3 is TGTGCCAGTAAAAGCGATGAAGAATACGAGCAGTACTTC. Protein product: CASKSDEEYEQYF.

DNA of the CDR3: TGTGCCAGCAGTCAGGCGGGGGGTATCAACGAGCAGTACTTC. Amino acid sequence: CASSQAGGINEQYF. J is TRBJ2-7 and V is TRBV9; 8 positions match TRBD2. This CDR3 region has 14 residues. Losses at the gene ends were 5 bases for V and 5 bases for J; bases not matched to a gene: 9. CDR1 is SGDLS, CDR2 YYNGEE, per germline.

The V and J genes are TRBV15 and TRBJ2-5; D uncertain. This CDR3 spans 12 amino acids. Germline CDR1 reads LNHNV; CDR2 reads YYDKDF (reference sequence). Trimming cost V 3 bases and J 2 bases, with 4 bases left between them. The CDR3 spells CATSRRQETQYF. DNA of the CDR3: TGTGCCACCAGCAGGCGACAAGAGACCCAGTACTTC.

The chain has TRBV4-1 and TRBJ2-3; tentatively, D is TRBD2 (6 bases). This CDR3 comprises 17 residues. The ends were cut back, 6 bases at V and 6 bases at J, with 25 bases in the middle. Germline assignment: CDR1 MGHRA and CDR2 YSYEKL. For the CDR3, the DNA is TGCGCCAGCAGACTATCGTCAGACGGACTATGGGGGGATACGCAGTATTTT. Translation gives CASRLSSDGLWGDTQYF.

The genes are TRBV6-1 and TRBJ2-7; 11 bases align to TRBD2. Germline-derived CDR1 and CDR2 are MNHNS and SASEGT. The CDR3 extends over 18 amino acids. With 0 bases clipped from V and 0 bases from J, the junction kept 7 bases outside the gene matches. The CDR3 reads CASSEAVGLAVSSYEQYF. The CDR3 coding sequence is TGTGCCAGCAGTGAAGCTGTGGGACTAGCGGTGAGCTCCTACGAGCAGTACTTC.

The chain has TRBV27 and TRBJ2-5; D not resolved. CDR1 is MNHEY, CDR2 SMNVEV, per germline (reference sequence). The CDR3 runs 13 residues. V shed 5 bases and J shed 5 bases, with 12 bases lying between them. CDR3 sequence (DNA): TGTGCCAGCAGTCTAATTATGCGGGAGACCCAGTACTTC. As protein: CASSLIMRETQYF.

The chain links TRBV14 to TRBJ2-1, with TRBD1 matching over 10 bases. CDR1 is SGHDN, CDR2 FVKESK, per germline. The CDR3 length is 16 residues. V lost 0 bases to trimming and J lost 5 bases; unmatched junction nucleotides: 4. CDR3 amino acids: CASSQETGGYDNEQFF. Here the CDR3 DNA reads TGTGCCAGCAGCCAAGAGACAGGGGGCTACGACAATGAGCAGTTCTTC.

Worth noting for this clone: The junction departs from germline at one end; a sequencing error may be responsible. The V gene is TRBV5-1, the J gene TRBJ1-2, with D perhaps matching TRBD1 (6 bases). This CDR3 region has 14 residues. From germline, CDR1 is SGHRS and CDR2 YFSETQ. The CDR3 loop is CASSLGGAGAPYPF. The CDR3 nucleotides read TGCGCCAGCAGCTTGGGAGGGGCGGGGGCCCCCTACCCCTTC.

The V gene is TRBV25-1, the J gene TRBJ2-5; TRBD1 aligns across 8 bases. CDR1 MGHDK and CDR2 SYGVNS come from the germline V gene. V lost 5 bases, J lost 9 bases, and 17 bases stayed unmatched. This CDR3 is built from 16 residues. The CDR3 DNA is TGTGCCAGCAGTCCCCGCACAGGGGGATCCCCGGGGGCCCAGTACTTC. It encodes CASSPRTGGSPGAQYF. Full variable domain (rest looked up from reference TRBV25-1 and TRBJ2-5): EADIYQTPRYLVIGTGKKITLECSQTMGHDKMYWYQQDPGMELHLIHYSYGVNSTEKGDLSSESTVSRIRTEHFPLTLESARPSHTSQYLCASSPRTGGSPGAQYFGPGTRLLVL.

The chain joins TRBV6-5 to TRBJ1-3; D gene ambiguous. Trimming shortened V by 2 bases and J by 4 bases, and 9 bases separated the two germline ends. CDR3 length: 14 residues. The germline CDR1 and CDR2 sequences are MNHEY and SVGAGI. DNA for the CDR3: TGTGCCAGCAGTTACGGGCCCGTGGGAAACACCATATATTTT. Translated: CASSYGPVGNTIYF.

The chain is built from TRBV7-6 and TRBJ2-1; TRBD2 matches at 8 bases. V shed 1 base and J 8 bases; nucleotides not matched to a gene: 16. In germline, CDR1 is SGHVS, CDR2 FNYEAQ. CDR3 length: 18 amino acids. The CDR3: CASSLGWLSGGKEHEQFF. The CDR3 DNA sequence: TGTGCCAGCAGCTTAGGTTGGTTAAGCGGGGGAAAAGAGCATGAGCAGTTCTTC.

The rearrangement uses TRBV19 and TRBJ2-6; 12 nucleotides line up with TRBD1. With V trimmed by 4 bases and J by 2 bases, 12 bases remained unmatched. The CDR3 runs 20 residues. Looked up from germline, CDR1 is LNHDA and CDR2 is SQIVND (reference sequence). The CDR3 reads CASSTDRTGTGGTGANVLTF. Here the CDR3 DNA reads TGTGCCAGTAGTACAGACAGAACCGGGACAGGGGGCACTGGGGCCAACGTCCTGACTTTC.

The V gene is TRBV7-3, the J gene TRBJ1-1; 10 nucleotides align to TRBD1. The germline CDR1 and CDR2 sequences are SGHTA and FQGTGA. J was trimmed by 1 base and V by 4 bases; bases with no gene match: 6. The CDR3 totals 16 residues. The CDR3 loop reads CASSSVGTGANTEAFF. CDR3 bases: TGTGCCAGCAGCTCCGTAGGGACAGGGGCGAACACTGAAGCTTTCTTT.

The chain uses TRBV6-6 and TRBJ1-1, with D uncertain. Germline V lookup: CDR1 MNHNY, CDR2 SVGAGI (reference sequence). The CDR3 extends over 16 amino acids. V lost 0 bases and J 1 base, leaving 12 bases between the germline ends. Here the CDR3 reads CASSYSGQAPNTEAFF. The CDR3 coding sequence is TGTGCCAGCAGTTACTCGGGCCAGGCACCGAACACTGAAGCTTTCTTT.

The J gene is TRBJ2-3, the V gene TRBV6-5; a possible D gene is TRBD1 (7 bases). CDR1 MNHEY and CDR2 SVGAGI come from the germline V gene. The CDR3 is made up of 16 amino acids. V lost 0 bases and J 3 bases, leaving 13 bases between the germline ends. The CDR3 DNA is TGTGCCAGCAGTTACTCGAGTCCAGGGGGGACAGATACGCAGTATTTT. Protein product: CASSYSSPGGTDTQYF.

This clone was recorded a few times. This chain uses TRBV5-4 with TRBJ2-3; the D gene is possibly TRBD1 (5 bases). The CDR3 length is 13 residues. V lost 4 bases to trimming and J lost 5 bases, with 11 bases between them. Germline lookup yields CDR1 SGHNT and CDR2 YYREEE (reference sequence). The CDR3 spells CASSRDSLDTQYF. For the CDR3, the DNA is TGTGCCAGCAGCCGCGACAGCTTAGATACGCAGTATTTT. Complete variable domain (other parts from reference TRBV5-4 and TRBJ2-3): ETGVTQSPTHLIKTRGQQVTLRCSSQSGHNTVSWYQQALGQGPQFIFQYYREEENGRGNFPPRFSGLQFPNYSSELNVNALELDDSALYLCASSRDSLDTQYFGPGTRLTVL.

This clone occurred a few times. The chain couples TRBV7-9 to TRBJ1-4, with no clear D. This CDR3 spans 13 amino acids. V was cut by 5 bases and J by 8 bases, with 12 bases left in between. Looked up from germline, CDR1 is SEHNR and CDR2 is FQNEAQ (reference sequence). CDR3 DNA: TGTGCCAGCAGCCCAGTCGAACCCGAAAAACTGTTTTTT. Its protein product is CASSPVEPEKLFF.

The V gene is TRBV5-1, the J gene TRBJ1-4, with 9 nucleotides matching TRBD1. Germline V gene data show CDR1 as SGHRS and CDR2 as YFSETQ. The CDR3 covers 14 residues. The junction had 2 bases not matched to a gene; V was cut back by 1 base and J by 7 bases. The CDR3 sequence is CASSLRQGGEKLFF. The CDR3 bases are TGCGCCAGCAGCTTGAGACAGGGGGGTGAAAAACTGTTTTTT.

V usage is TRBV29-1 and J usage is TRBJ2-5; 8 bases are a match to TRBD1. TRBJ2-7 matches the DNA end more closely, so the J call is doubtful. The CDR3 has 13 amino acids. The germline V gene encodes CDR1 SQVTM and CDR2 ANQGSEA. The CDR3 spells CSVLTGENYEQYF. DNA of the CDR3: TGCAGCGTACTGACAGGGGAAAACTACGAGCAGTACTTC.

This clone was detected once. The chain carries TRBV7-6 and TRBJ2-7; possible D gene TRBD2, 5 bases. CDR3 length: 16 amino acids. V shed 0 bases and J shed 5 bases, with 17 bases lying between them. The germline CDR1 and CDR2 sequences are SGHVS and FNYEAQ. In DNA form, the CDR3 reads TGTGCCAGCAGCTTAGCGGGCCGGCCCGGGCGGGACGAGCAGTACTTC. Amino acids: CASSLAGRPGRDEQYF. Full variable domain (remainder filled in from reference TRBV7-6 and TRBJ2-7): GAGVSQSPRYKVTKRGQDVALRCDPISGHVSLYWYRQALGQGPEFLTYFNYEAQQDKSGLPNDRFSAERPEGSISTLTIQRTEQRDSAMYRCASSLAGRPGRDEQYFGPGTRLTVT.